The rows below give T cell receptor beta chains drawn from one sample of a study of cytomegalovirus exposure and HLA in healthy donors. Sequenced by immunoSEQ multiplex PCR; TCRdb stores in-frame clones only, minus some. The sample shows under 80,000 clones, 94% of them seen only once. The sample comprised PBMCs. The receptors here all came from a woman younger than 35 in good health and CMV-seropositive. The CDR3 runs from the conserved cysteine through the conserved F or W. D genes are given only for firm matches. Size is stated for part of the rows, as once, few or many counts, or as a class when the clone is expanded.

TRBJ1-4 NA TRBV4-1 NA CASSQVQVSEKLFF TGCGCCAGCAGCCAAGTACAGGTTAGCGAAAAACTGTTTTTT
TRBJ2-7 NA TRBV28 NA CASIPQEHSYEQYF TGTGCCAGCATTCCTCAGGAACACTCCTACGAGCAGTACTTC
TRBJ1-4 NA TRBV11-2 once CASSGTGGEKLFF TGTGCCAGCAGCGGTACCGGGGGTGAAAAACTGTTTTTT
TRBJ1-2 TRBD1 TRBV4-3 NA CASSPDRVGGYTF TGCGCCAGCAGCCCCGACAGGGTCGGTGGCTACACCTTC
TRBJ1-5 NA TRBV2 NA CASNGGVPTNQPQHF TGTGCCAGCAACGGTGGAGTACCAACTAATCAGCCCCAGCATTTT
TRBJ2-3 TRBD2 TRBV6-5 NA CASSSGTSGITDTQYF TGTGCCAGCAGTTCCGGGACTAGCGGAATCACAGATACGCAGTATTTT
TRBJ1-1 NA TRBV10-3 NA CAMTPGPNTEAFF TGTGCCATGACGCCGGGTCCGAACACTGAAGCTTTCTTT
TRBJ2-5 TRBD1 TRBV5-4 once CASSGQGVQETQYF TGTGCCAGCAGCGGCCAGGGGGTTCAAGAGACCCAGTACTTC
TRBJ2-3 TRBD2 TRBV27 NA CASSFGLAGVRGSTDTQYF TGTGCCAGCAGTTTTGGACTAGCGGGAGTAAGGGGAAGTACAGATACGCAGTATTTT
TRBJ1-1 NA TRBV6-5 NA CASQNSGIMNTEAFF TGTGCCAGCCAGAATTCAGGGATCATGAACACTGAAGCTTTCTTT
TRBJ2-7 TRBD2 TRBV28 NA CASSPWTSGRYEQYF TGTGCCAGCAGCCCATGGACTAGCGGGAGATACGAGCAGTACTTC
TRBJ2-3 TRBD2 TRBV29-1 NA CSVRTASGESDTQYF TGCAGCGTCAGAACGGCTAGCGGAGAATCAGATACGCAGTATTTT
TRBJ2-3 NA TRBV6-4 NA CASSESGGETDTQYF TGTGCCAGCAGTGAATCCGGCGGGGAGACAGATACGCAGTATTTT
TRBJ2-5 TRBD1 TRBV7-3 once CASSQFGQGGETQYF TGTGCCAGCAGCCAATTTGGACAGGGCGGTGAGACCCAGTACTTC
TRBJ2-5 TRBD1 TRBV28 NA CASSLSGQETQYF TGTGCCAGCAGTTTATCGGGACAGGAGACCCAGTACTTC
TRBJ2-2 TRBD1 TRBV5-8 NA CASSRRQRDRVFDTGELFF TGTGCCAGCAGCCGGCGACAGAGGGACAGGGTTTTTGACACCGGGGAGCTGTTTTTT
TRBJ1-2 NA TRBV15 NA CATSASMEVPTYGYTF TGTGCCACCAGCGCCTCTATGGAGGTCCCGACCTATGGCTACACCTTC
TRBJ1-1 NA TRBV5-1 once CASSLGGANTEAFF TGCGCCAGCAGCTTAGGGGGGGCGAACACTGAAGCTTTCTTT
TRBJ1-5 TRBD1 TRBV6-5 NA CASSRTTGAPQHF TGTGCCAGCAGCCGTACGACAGGGGCTCCCCAGCATTTT
TRBJ1-2 TRBD1 TRBV27 NA CASSPGQGRGYTF TGTGCCAGCAGCCCCGGACAGGGAAGGGGCTACACCTTC
TRBJ1-1 TRBD1 TRBV19 NA CASSNTGDTEAFF TGTGCCAGTAGTAATACAGGGGACACTGAAGCTTTCTTT
TRBJ1-2 NA TRBV4-2 NA CASSQDGRDIGYGYTF TGTGCCAGCAGCCAAGACGGCAGGGACATTGGCTATGGCTACACCTTC
TRBJ2-7 NA TRBV28 NA CASSLEASATYEQYF TGTGCCAGCAGTTTAGAGGCTAGCGCAACCTACGAGCAGTACTTC
TRBJ2-3 NA TRBV6-1 NA CASTAGGGPTDTQYF TGTGCCAGCACCGCTGGGGGGGGCCCCACGGATACGCAGTATTTT
TRBJ1-2 NA TRBV19 NA CASSIIQGRLYGYTF TGTGCCAGTAGTATAATTCAGGGCAGGTTGTATGGCTACACCTTC
TRBJ1-2 TRBD1 TRBV11-2 NA CASSPSTGTYYGYTF TGTGCCAGCAGCCCATCGACAGGGACTTACTATGGCTACACCTTC
TRBJ1-5 NA TRBV18 NA CASSPGGTYSNQPQHF TGTGCCAGCTCACCAGGCGGTACTTATAGCAATCAGCCCCAGCATTTT
TRBJ2-1 NA TRBV27 NA CASSFFPNNEQFF TGTGCCAGCAGTTTCTTTCCTAATAATGAGCAGTTCTTC